These 27 T cell receptor beta chains share one sample of origin, sequenced in a study of blood T cell repertoires in COVID-19. Only in-frame clones appear in the TCRdb table, and some are missing; sequencing was by immunoSEQ multiplex PCR. The sample yields some 200,000 clones, roughly 84% seen once. Sequencing input: peripheral blood. These receptors all come from a woman older than 75 with COVID-19, enrolled during active disease.

The chain has TRBV7-6 and TRBJ2-1, with D possibly TRBD1 on 6 matching bases. The germline V gene encodes CDR1 SGHVS and CDR2 FNYEAQ. V gave up 5 bases and J gave up 3 bases, with 17 bases separating them. The CDR3 spans 16 residues. CDR3 residues: CASSPTMDSVYNEQFF. CDR3 DNA: TGTGCCAGCAGCCCAACCATGGACAGTGTCTACAATGAGCAGTTCTTC.

The V and J genes are TRBV10-3 and TRBJ2-6; possible D gene TRBD1, 5 bases. Germline CDR1 and CDR2: ENHRY and SYGVKD. This CDR3 spans 14 amino acids. Trimming removed 6 bases from V and 0 bases from J, with 6 bases in between. CDR3 in amino acids: CAIRDTSGANVLTF. The CDR3 DNA reads TGTGCCATCAGGGACACCTCTGGGGCCAACGTCCTGACTTTC.

The gene calls are TRBV7-8 and TRBJ2-7; 9 bases match TRBD1. The ends lost 5 bases at V and 0 bases at J; junction bases unmatched: 5. This CDR3 is built from 15 residues. The germline CDR1 and CDR2 sequences are SGHVS and FQNEAQ. This CDR3 reads CASSRTGGSSYEQYV. The CDR3 bases are TGTGCCAGCAGCCGTACAGGGGGCAGCTCCTACGAGCAGTACGTC.

The genes are TRBV4-2 and TRBJ2-1; weak D call: TRBD2 (6 bases). CDR3 size: 17 residues. CDR1 is LGHNA and CDR2 is YNFKEQ in the germline V gene. Trimming left V 2 bases short and J 5 bases short, with 19 bases between. CDR3 coding DNA: TGTGCCAGCAGCCAACTCCGTAGTAGCGGAGGGGACAATGAGCAGTTCTTC. Its translation: CASSQLRSSGGDNEQFF.

This rearrangement joins TRBV11-2 to TRBJ2-2; 7 nucleotides agree with TRBD2. This CDR3 region has 17 residues. Germline CDR1 SGHAT, CDR2 FQNNGV. Trimming at V came to 4 bases and at J to 3 bases, leaving 11 bases not matched to a gene. Here the CDR3 reads CASSWALGLGDTGELFF. The CDR3 DNA reads as TGTGCCAGCAGCTGGGCATTAGGACTAGGGGACACCGGGGAGCTGTTTTTT.

The chain carries TRBV3-1 (or the pseudogene TRBV3-2) and TRBJ2-1, with 7 bases that match TRBD1. Germline CDR1 is LGHDT and CDR2 is YNNKEL (reference sequence). Trimming at V came to 8 bases and at J to 10 bases, leaving 11 bases not matched to a gene. This CDR3 contains 13 residues. This CDR3 is CASFDRAGGEQFF. The CDR3 DNA reads TGTGCCAGCTTCGACAGGGCGGGCGGGGAGCAGTTCTTC.

J is TRBJ2-2 and V is TRBV18, with 8 bases matching TRBD1. The ends lost 5 bases at V and 6 bases at J; junction bases unmatched: 11. The germline V gene has CDR1 KGHSH and CDR2 LQKENI. The CDR3 length is 16 residues. CDR3 sequence: CASSKERTGMAGELFF. The CDR3 bases are TGTGCCAGCTCAAAGGAGCGGACAGGGATGGCCGGGGAGCTGTTTTTT.

This clone has a handful of counts. This chain uses TRBV28 with TRBJ1-2; TRBD1 agrees at 8 bases. Germline trimming cut 5 bases from V and 4 bases from J; bases unmatched to any gene: 3. CDR3 length: 13 residues. Germline CDR1 MDHEN, CDR2 SYDVKM. The CDR3 coding sequence is TGTGCCAGCAGTCCGGACAGGGTCTATGGCTACACCTTC. This encodes CASSPDRVYGYTF.

This clone was seen only once. The CDR3 region has the DNA TGTGCCAGCAGTTACTTCGGGACATATTCACCCCTCCACTTT. It specifies CASSYFGTYSPLHF. The genes are TRBV6-5 and TRBJ1-6; D is perhaps TRBD1 (6 bases). V lost 1 base, J lost 8 bases, and 9 bases lay in between. CDR1 and CDR2 (germline): MNHEY, SVGAGI. The CDR3 length is 14 residues.

This chain joins TRBV5-6 and TRBJ1-4, with TRBD1 matching over 10 bases. J gave up 3 bases and V 4 bases, and 6 bases lay outside the gene matches. Germline CDR1 reads SGHDT; CDR2 reads YYEEEE. This CDR3 is 16 amino acids long. The CDR3 sequence is CASSQTGGRSNEKLFF. Written as DNA, the CDR3 is TGTGCCAGCAGCCAGACAGGGGGCAGGTCTAATGAAAAACTGTTTTTT.

The chain couples TRBV10-3 to TRBJ1-2, with D tentatively TRBD1 (6 bases). The germline V gene encodes CDR1 ENHRY and CDR2 SYGVKD. Deletions cut 3 bases from V and 8 bases from J, with 13 bases between. The CDR3 is 13 residues long. The CDR3 nucleotides are TGTGCCATCAGTGACGCAGGGGAAGGGGGCTACACCTTC. Amino acid sequence: CAISDAGEGGYTF.

This clone was found many times. The V and J genes are TRBV28 and TRBJ1-3; unclear D gene. The CDR3 runs 12 residues. Germline CDR1 reads MDHEN; CDR2 reads SYDVKM. Trimming cost V 2 bases and J 9 bases, with 8 bases left between them. The CDR3 nucleotides are TGTGCCAGCAGTTTAGGAGGGAGCACCATATATTTT. The encoded protein is CASSLGGSTIYF.

The rearrangement links TRBV2 to TRBJ1-2; 7 bases fit TRBD1. With V trimmed by 4 bases and J by 0 bases, 20 bases remained unmatched. In germline, CDR1 is SNHLY, CDR2 FYNNEI. This CDR3 is 20 amino acids long. In nucleotides, the CDR3 is TGTGCCAGCAGTGGTTCCCCGTACAGGGGACCCCGATCTCCTAACTATGGCTACACCTTC. Translating it yields CASSGSPYRGPRSPNYGYTF. The variable domain in full, with the rest retrieved from reference TRBV2 and TRBJ1-2, is EPEVTQTPSHQVTQMGQEVILRCVPISNHLYFYWYRQILGQKVEFLVSFYNNEISEKSEIFDDQFSVERPDGSNFTLKIRSTKLEDSAMYFCASSGSPYRGPRSPNYGYTFGSGTRLTVV.

This rearrangement joins TRBV7-9 to TRBJ2-2; TRBD1 might be the D (5 bases). V was cut by 0 bases and J by 6 bases, with 11 bases left in between. CDR3 length: 15 residues. The V gene's germline CDR1 is SEHNR and CDR2 FQNEAQ (reference sequence). CDR3 bases: TGTGCCAGCAGCTTAGCGAAGGGGAATTCCGGGGAGCTGTTTTTT. Residues: CASSLAKGNSGELFF.

The chain employs TRBV2 and TRBJ2-1, with 7 bases fitting TRBD1. The germline V gene encodes CDR1 SNHLY and CDR2 FYNNEI. Unmatched junction bases numbered 11, after V lost 5 bases and J lost 4 bases. The CDR3 runs to 16 residues. CDR3 nucleotides: TGTGCCAGCAGTATGAGGGGGCAGTTTTTTTACAATGAGCAGTTCTTC. Translation gives CASSMRGQFFYNEQFF.

V gene TRBV28 combines with J gene TRBJ1-5; no reliable D call. V dropped 5 bases and J dropped 0 bases, with 8 bases sitting between them. This CDR3 is built from 14 residues. Looked up from germline, CDR1 is MDHEN and CDR2 is SYDVKM. CDR3 protein: CASSPPNSNQPQHF. Written as DNA, the CDR3 is TGTGCCAGCAGTCCCCCCAATAGCAATCAGCCCCAGCATTTT. Combining the CDR3 with reference TRBV28 and TRBJ1-5 gives the whole variable domain DVKVTQSSRYLVKRTGEKVFLECVQDMDHENMFWYRQDPGLGLRLIYFSYDVKMKEKGDIPEGYSVSREKKERFSLILESASTNQTSMYLCASSPPNSNQPQHFGDGTRLSIL.

The chain joins TRBV3-1 (or the pseudogene TRBV3-2) to TRBJ1-2; TRBD1 matches at 9 bases. The CDR3 length is 16 residues. Germline values: CDR1 LGHDT, CDR2 YNNKEL (reference sequence). Trimming took 5 bases from V and 4 from J; bases not matched to a gene: 11. DNA for the CDR3: TGTGCCAGCAGCTCCGGGACAGGGCTGGGGAGCTATGGCTACACCTTC. Protein product: CASSSGTGLGSYGYTF.

There are a few counts of this clone. The CDR3 DNA follows: TGTGCCAGCAGCACCCGGTTGACTGCGGGGACTGAAGCTTTCTTT. Its translation is CASSTRLTAGTEAFF. This chain connects TRBV6-6 to TRBJ1-1, with unresolved D. From germline, CDR1 is MNHNY and CDR2 SVGAGI (reference sequence). The CDR3 has 15 amino acids. Deletions cut 6 bases from V and 5 bases from J, with 19 bases between.

This rearrangement joins TRBV6-5 to TRBJ2-7; a weak D match, TRBD1 (5 bases). The germline CDR1 and CDR2 sequences are MNHEY and SVGAGI. The CDR3 has 15 amino acids. Trimming pared 0 bases from V and 0 bases from J, leaving 9 bases between. CDR3 protein: CASSYSSTDSYEQYF. In nucleotides, the CDR3 is TGTGCCAGCAGTTACTCATCGACAGACTCCTACGAGCAGTACTTC.

The rearrangement links TRBV3-1 (or the pseudogene TRBV3-2) to TRBJ1-2; perhaps TRBD1 as D (5 bases). The CDR3 sequence is 13 residues long. Germline V gene data show CDR1 as LGHDT and CDR2 as YNNKEL (reference sequence). The V gene lost 3 bases and the J gene lost 7 bases, with 12 bases spanning the gap. In nucleotides, the CDR3 is TGTGCCAGCAGCCAGGGAGGGGCTGGTGGCTACACCTTC. It translates to CASSQGGAGGYTF.

The chain has TRBV6-5 and TRBJ1-2; TRBD1 agrees at 12 bases. The CDR3 covers 15 residues. The J segment lost 8 bases and the V segment lost 4 bases, leaving 8 bases of the junction unmatched. Germline values: CDR1 MNHEY, CDR2 SVGAGI. The CDR3 DNA follows: TGTGCCAGCAGTTTGTCCGGGACAGGGGGCCAGGGCTACACCTTC. As protein: CASSLSGTGGQGYTF.

The chain carries TRBV19 and TRBJ1-5; weak D call: TRBD1 (5 bases). The CDR3 extends over 14 amino acids. Germline CDR1 and CDR2: LNHDA and SQIVND (reference sequence). The V end was cut by 3 bases, the J end by 4 bases, with 10 bases between. The CDR3 sequence: CASSIATDNQPQHF. The DNA for the CDR3 is TGTGCCAGTAGTATCGCGACAGATAATCAGCCCCAGCATTTT.

The chain employs TRBV3-1 (or the pseudogene TRBV3-2) and TRBJ1-1, with D perhaps matching TRBD1 (6 bases). CDR3 length equals 13 residues. V lost 6 bases, J lost 5 bases, and 13 bases lay in between. The germline CDR1 and CDR2 sequences are LGHDT and YNNKEL (reference sequence). CDR3 sequence: CASSPQGVTEAFF. CDR3 in DNA: TGTGCCAGCAGTCCACAGGGTGTTACTGAAGCTTTCTTT.

In this sample, this clone turned up once. J is TRBJ2-3 and V is TRBV7-2; D gene ambiguous. Germline CDR1 and CDR2: SGHTA and FQGNSA. V was trimmed by 5 bases and J by 3 bases, leaving 18 bases between them. The CDR3 sequence is 16 residues long. For the CDR3, the DNA is TGTGCCAGCAGCCCAGCGACCCGGGTGCGGACAGATACGCAGTATTTT. Its protein is CASSPATRVRTDTQYF.

The chain joins TRBV13 to TRBJ1-2; TRBD1 matches 9 bases. Germline-derived CDR1 and CDR2 are PRHDT and FYEKMQ (reference sequence). Unmatched junction bases numbered 18, after V lost 3 bases and J lost 7 bases. The length of the CDR3 is 18 residues. The CDR3 protein is CASSLESGTGLRGGGYTF. In DNA, the CDR3 is TGTGCCAGCAGCTTGGAGAGTGGGACAGGGCTTAGGGGTGGTGGCTACACCTTC.

The chain recombines TRBV4-3 with TRBJ1-4; 7 bases are shared with TRBD1. J lost 7 bases, V lost 3 bases, and 5 bases had no gene match. This CDR3 contains 14 residues. Germline CDR1 LGHNA, CDR2 YSLEER. CDR3 protein: CASSQAPGGEKLFF. Written as DNA, the CDR3 is TGCGCCAGCAGCCAGGCCCCAGGGGGTGAAAAACTGTTTTTT.

The chain recombines TRBV6-5 with TRBJ1-5, with TRBD1 identical over 7 bases. Unmatched junction bases numbered 9, after V lost 6 bases and J lost 10 bases. The germline gives CDR1 MNHEY, CDR2 SVGAGI. The CDR3 is made up of 13 amino acids. CDR3: CASRTGAGGPQHF. The CDR3 coding sequence is TGTGCCAGCAGAACAGGGGCGGGAGGACCCCAGCATTTT.